One and the same sample provided the 13 T cell receptor beta chains below, sequenced in a study of radiotherapy plus CTLA-4 blockade in lung cancer. The table came from immunoSEQ multiplex PCR; TCRdb's copy has only in-frame clones and leaves some out. This table has about 49,000 clones, roughly 76% appearing once. Sequenced material: peripheral blood, taken from a patient treated with radiotherapy plus ipilimumab. All receptors come from a human donor with non-small cell lung cancer who had a complete response to radiotherapy plus ipilimumab.

This clone was counted between two and nine times. This chain links TRBV6-1 with TRBJ1-4; D is unresolved. Trimming shortened V by 3 bases and J by 1 base, and 12 bases separated the two germline ends. The CDR3 totals 16 residues. In germline, CDR1 is MNHNS, CDR2 SASEGT. CDR3 sequence reads: CASSDAWGGTNEKLFF. CDR3 DNA sequence: TGTGCCAGCAGTGATGCCTGGGGAGGAACTAATGAAAAACTGTTTTTT.

The chain joins TRBV27 to TRBJ2-5; 7 bases match TRBD1. The better agreement between TRBJ2-7 and the DNA end casts doubt on the J call. CDR3 length: 13 amino acids. Looked up from germline, CDR1 is MNHEY and CDR2 is SMNVEV (reference sequence). CDR3 DNA: TGTGCCAGCAGTTCCGATGACAGGGACGAGCAGTACTTC. It encodes CASSSDDRDEQYF.

The V and J genes are TRBV10-2 and TRBJ2-7; D is perhaps TRBD2 (5 bases). The CDR3 is 14 amino acids. The V end lost 6 bases, the J end lost 4 bases, and 16 bases lay between the germline ends. Per germline, CDR1 WSHSY and CDR2 SAAADI. CDR3 coding DNA: TGCGCCAGCAGCACTGGAGGACCCCCTTACGAGCAGTACTTC. It is translated as CASSTGGPPYEQYF.

The chain is built from TRBV6-1 and TRBJ1-1; 11 bases are shared with TRBD1. Trimming at V came to 6 bases and at J to 2 bases, leaving 5 bases not matched to a gene. The length of the CDR3 is 15 residues. Germline CDR1 reads MNHNS; CDR2 reads SASEGT. Written as DNA, the CDR3 is TGTGCCAGCAGCCCACGGACAGGGGGCAACACTGAAGCTTTCTTT. Amino acid sequence: CASSPRTGGNTEAFF.

The chain is built from TRBV2 and TRBJ1-1; D gene ambiguous. The CDR3 covers 14 residues. CDR1 SNHLY and CDR2 FYNNEI come from the germline V gene. With 2 bases removed from V and 4 bases from J, the gap between germline ends came to 11 bases. The CDR3 DNA reads TGTGCCAGCAGTGAACGGCAGGTAGGCACTGAAGCTTTCTTT. Translated, it gives CASSERQVGTEAFF. Looking up the rest from reference TRBV2 and TRBJ1-1 gives the full variable domain: EPEVTQTPSHQVTQMGQEVILRCVPISNHLYFYWYRQILGQKVEFLVSFYNNEISEKSEIFDDQFSVERPDGSNFTLKIRSTKLEDSAMYFCASSERQVGTEAFFGQGTRLTVV.

The chain employs TRBV7-2 and TRBJ2-3; a possible D gene is TRBD2 (6 bases). The CDR3 consists of 16 residues. From germline, CDR1 is SGHTA and CDR2 FQGNSA. V lost 2 bases and J 1 base, leaving 13 bases between the germline ends. CDR3 DNA sequence: TGTGCCAGCAGCTTACAGCGGGTTCCTCGCACAGATACGCAGTATTTT. Translated, it gives CASSLQRVPRTDTQYF.

The chain uses TRBV19 and TRBJ2-2; TRBD2 aligns across 12 bases. CDR1 and CDR2 (germline): LNHDA, SQIVND (reference sequence). The CDR3 extends over 15 amino acids. Trimming took 5 bases from V and 4 from J; bases not matched to a gene: 2. The chain's CDR3 is CASSVLAGGTGELFF. In DNA form, the CDR3 reads TGTGCCAGTAGTGTACTAGCGGGAGGCACCGGGGAGCTGTTTTTT.

This clone was picked up a small number of times. The chain links TRBV4-3 to TRBJ1-3; D ambiguous. Per the germline V gene, CDR1 is LGHNA and CDR2 is YSLEER. Between the trimmed V and J ends, which lost 2 bases and 0 bases, there was a span of 5 bases. This CDR3 is built from 14 residues. The CDR3 DNA reads TGCGCCAGCAGCCAACGTCTCTCTGGAAACACCATATATTTT. It yields the protein CASSQRLSGNTIYF.

This chain joins TRBV27 and TRBJ2-7, with D maybe TRBD2 (6 bases). Per the germline V gene, CDR1 is MNHEY and CDR2 is SMNVEV (reference sequence). Deletions cut 0 bases from V and 7 bases from J, with 19 bases between. This CDR3 region has 16 residues. The CDR3 DNA is TGTGCCAGCAGTTTATCCCGTCGTTCGGGGGTGGGGGAGCAGTACTTC. Residues: CASSLSRRSGVGEQYF.

The chain couples TRBV6-1 to TRBJ1-1; no reliable D call. There are 14 residues in the CDR3. V lost 3 bases and J lost 0, with 8 bases in between. Germline CDR1 MNHNS, CDR2 SASEGT. This CDR3 reads CASSDRHMNTEAFF. In DNA, the CDR3 is TGTGCCAGCAGTGACCGACATATGAACACTGAAGCTTTCTTT.

The rearrangement uses TRBV7-8 and TRBJ1-4; 8 nucleotides line up with TRBD1. Germline-derived CDR1 and CDR2 are SGHVS and FQNEAQ. The junction had 20 bases not matched to a gene; V was cut back by 2 bases and J by 3 bases. This CDR3 has 21 amino acids. Here the CDR3 DNA reads TGTGCCAGCAGCTTATCTCCCAGGACAGGGATAATCCAACGGGCTAATGAAAAACTGTTTTTT. Protein product: CASSLSPRTGIIQRANEKLFF.

This clone turned up a few times. The chain's CDR3 is CASSLQTGYQPQHF. For the CDR3, the DNA is TGTGCCAGCAGTTTGCAAACAGGGTACCAGCCCCAGCATTTT. The chain uses TRBV28 and TRBJ1-5; possibly TRBD1 for D (6 bases). CDR1 is MDHEN and CDR2 is SYDVKM in the germline V gene. The V end was cut by 3 bases, the J end by 7 bases, with 13 bases between. CDR3 length: 14 amino acids.

This chain links TRBV5-1 with TRBJ2-1, with D tentatively TRBD2 (5 bases). From germline, CDR1 is SGHRS and CDR2 YFSETQ. This CDR3 is built from 14 residues. Deletions cut 1 base from V and 2 bases from J, with 7 bases between. Here the CDR3 reads CASSLSGTYNEQFF. For the CDR3, the DNA is TGCGCCAGCAGCTTGAGCGGTACCTACAATGAGCAGTTCTTC.